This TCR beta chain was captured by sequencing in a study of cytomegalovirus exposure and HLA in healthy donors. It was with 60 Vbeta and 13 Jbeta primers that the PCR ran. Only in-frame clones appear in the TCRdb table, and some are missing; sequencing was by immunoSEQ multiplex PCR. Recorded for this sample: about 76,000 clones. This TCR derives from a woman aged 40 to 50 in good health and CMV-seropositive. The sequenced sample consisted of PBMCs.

CDR3 coding DNA: TGTGCCAGCAGCTTAAATTTCGGGCAGGGTTGGCTTGAAGCTTTCTTT. Translated, it gives CASSLNFGQGWLEAFF. This chain links TRBV7-9 with TRBJ1-1, with D maybe TRBD1 (5 bases). The CDR3 extends over 16 amino acids. The germline CDR1 and CDR2 sequences are SEHNR and FQNEAQ (reference sequence). Trimming cost V 2 bases and J 7 bases, with 20 bases left between them.